The present TCR beta chain was sequenced within a study of PD-L1 blockade in urothelial cancer. About the study: Atezolizumab, begun by patients around 2014, was given at 1,200 mg intravenously every 3 weeks. In terms of prior chemotherapy, patients had received 0 to 3 regimens. Blood was tested 3 weeks (second dose) and 6 weeks into treatment.

Time point denoted: pretreatment peripheral blood. Here immunoSEQ multiplex PCR was the method, and the copy in TCRdb shows in-frame clones only, minus some. The table records roughly 55,000 clones, more than 70% of them present only once. The V gene lost 3 bases and the J gene lost 1 base, with 12 bases spanning the gap. Germline CDR1 and CDR2: SGHAT and FQDESV (reference sequence). This CDR3 has 15 residues. The receptor was isolated from a man between 60 and 70 years old with urothelial cancer. The chain employs TRBV11-1 and TRBJ1-2; D perhaps matches TRBD1 (6 bases). The sequenced sample was PBMCs, obtained around atezolizumab (anti-PD-L1) treatment. CDR3 amino acids: CASSFGQQNNYGYTF. CDR3 in DNA: TGTGCCAGCAGCTTTGGACAGCAGAATAACTATGGCTACACCTTC.